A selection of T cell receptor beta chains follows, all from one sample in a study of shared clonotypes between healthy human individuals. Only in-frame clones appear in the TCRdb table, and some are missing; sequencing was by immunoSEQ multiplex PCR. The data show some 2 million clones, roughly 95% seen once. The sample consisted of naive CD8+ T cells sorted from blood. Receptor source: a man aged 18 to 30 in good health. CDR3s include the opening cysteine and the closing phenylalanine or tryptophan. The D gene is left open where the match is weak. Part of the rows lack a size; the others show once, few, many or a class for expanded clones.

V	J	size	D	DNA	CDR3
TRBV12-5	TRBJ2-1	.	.	TGTGCTAGTGGGTTAGCGGCCTACAATGAGCAGTTCTTC	CASGLAAYNEQFF
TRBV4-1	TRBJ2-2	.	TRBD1	TGCGCCAGCAGCCCCATGGGACAGCCGAACACCGGGGAGCTGTTTTTT	CASSPMGQPNTGELFF
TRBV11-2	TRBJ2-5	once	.	TGTGCCAGCAGCTCCGGGAGCCAAGAGACCCAGTACTTC	CASSSGSQETQYF
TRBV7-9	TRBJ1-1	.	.	TGTGCCAGCAGCCCTGGCGGCACTGAAGCTTTCTTT	CASSPGGTEAFF
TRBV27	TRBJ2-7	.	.	TGTGCCACTTGTCAGGGCTACGAGCAGTACTTC	CATCQGYEQYF
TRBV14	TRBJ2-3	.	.	TGTGCCAGCAGCCCTCCACGAGGAGGGAGTCCAGATACGCAGTATTTT	CASSPPRGGSPDTQYF
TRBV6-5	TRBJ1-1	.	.	TGTGCCAGCAGAACAATGAACACTGAAGCTTTCTTT	CASRTMNTEAFF
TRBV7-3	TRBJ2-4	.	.	TGTGCCAGCAGCCCCGGGACGCAAAACATTCAGTACTTC	CASSPGTQNIQYF
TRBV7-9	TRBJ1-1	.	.	TGTGCCAGCAGCTTTGGGGTTGAAGCTTTCTTT	CASSFGVEAFF
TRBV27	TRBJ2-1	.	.	TGTGCCAGCAGTTTTGTGTCAGGGGAAAACTATGAGCAGTTCTTC	CASSFVSGENYEQFF
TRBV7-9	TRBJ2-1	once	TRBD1	TGTGCCAGCAGTTCGCAGACAGGGAATGAGCAGTTCTTC	CASSSQTGNEQFF
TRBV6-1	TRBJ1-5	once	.	TGTGCCAGCAGTGAATCCTGGGGGGCAGGCAATCAGCCCCAGCATTTT	CASSESWGAGNQPQHF
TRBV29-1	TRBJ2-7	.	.	TGCAGCGTTGAAGATGGGGTCATGAACGAGCAGTACTTC	CSVEDGVMNEQYF
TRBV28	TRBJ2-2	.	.	TGTGCCAGCAGTTCCGCCGGACATTACACCGGGGAGCTGTTTTTT	CASSSAGHYTGELFF
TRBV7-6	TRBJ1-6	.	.	TGTGCCAGCAGCTCCGGGATCTTTTCACCCCTCCACTTT	CASSSGIFSPLHF
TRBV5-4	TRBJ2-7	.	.	TGTGCCAGCAGCTTTACGGGATCGGTAGGTGACGAGCAGTACTTC	CASSFTGSVGDEQYF
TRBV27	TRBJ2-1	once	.	TGTGCCAGCAGTCCCTCCCAAGGGGGAGCCCCGTTGATTGAGCAGTTCTTC	CASSPSQGGAPLIEQFF
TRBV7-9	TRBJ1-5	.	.	TGTGCCAGCAGTCCGGGACCCCTGCCCCAGCATTTT	CASSPGPLPQHF
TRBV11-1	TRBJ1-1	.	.	TGTGCCAGCAGCTTACGGGGGCCGAACACTGAAGCTTTCTTT	CASSLRGPNTEAFF
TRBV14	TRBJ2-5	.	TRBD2	TGTGCCAGCAGCCAAGGGACTAGCGGGGGGACAGAGACCCAGTACTTC	CASSQGTSGGTETQYF
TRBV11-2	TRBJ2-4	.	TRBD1	TGTGCCAGCAGCTTTGGGACAGCTAACATTCAGTACTTC	CASSFGTANIQYF
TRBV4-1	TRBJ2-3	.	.	TGCGCCAGCAGCCCCTTGCCGGGGGGCACAGATACGCAGTATTTT	CASSPLPGGTDTQYF
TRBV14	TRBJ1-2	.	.	TGTGCCAGCAGCCAAGCCTCTGGGGGGGCGCTTAACTATGGCTACACCTTC	CASSQASGGALNYGYTF
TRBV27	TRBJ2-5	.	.	TGTGCCAGCAGTTTACCTTCCCGGGACACTCAAGAGACCCAGTACTTC	CASSLPSRDTQETQYF
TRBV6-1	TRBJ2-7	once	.	TGTGCCAGCAGTATTTCCTACGAGCAGTACTTC	CASSISYEQYF
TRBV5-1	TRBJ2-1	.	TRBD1	TGCGCCAGCAGACCAACACCGGGACAGGGGAACAATGAGCAGTTCTTC	CASRPTPGQGNNEQFF
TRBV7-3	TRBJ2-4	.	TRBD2	TGTGCCAGCAGCTTAACGTTCGGACTAGCGGTAGGGGAGTACTTC	CASSLTFGLAVGEYF
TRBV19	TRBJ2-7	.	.	TGTGCCAGTAGTATCAGGGTCGGGGGGCCTCTCTACGAGCAGTACTTC	CASSIRVGGPLYEQYF
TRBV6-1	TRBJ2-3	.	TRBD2	TGTGCCAGCAGTGAAGTACCAGCGGGGGAAATCGATACGCAGTATTTT	CASSEVPAGEIDTQYF
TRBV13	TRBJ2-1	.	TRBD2	TGTGCCAGCAGCGAGTTTAGCGGGAGGGCGCCCATTGAGCAGTTCTTC	CASSEFSGRAPIEQFF
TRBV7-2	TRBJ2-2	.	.	TGTGCCAGCAGCTTAGATGAGGGGATGACGAACGGGGAGCTGTTTTTT	CASSLDEGMTNGELFF
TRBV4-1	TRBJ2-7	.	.	TGCGCCAGCAGCCAACGGGACAAGTCCTACGAGCAGTACTTC	CASSQRDKSYEQYF
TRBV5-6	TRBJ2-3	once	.	TGTGCCAGCAGCTGGAGGGGTTTTGGGGGACGGGATAGCACAGATACGCAGTATTTT	CASSWRGFGGRDSTDTQYF
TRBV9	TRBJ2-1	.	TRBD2	TGTGCCAGCACTGCGGGAGGGAGCTCCTACAATGAGCAGTTCTTC	CASTAGGSSYNEQFF
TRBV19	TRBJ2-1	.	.	TGTGCCAGTAGTATCTCTGGATACAATGAGCAGTTCTTC	CASSISGYNEQFF
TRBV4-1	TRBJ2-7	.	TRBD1	TGCGCCAGCAGCCAAGCCAACAGGGGCTACGAGCAGTACTTC	CASSQANRGYEQYF
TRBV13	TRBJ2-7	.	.	TGTGCCAGCAGCTCTGCGGGACCGTACGAGCAGTACTTC	CASSSAGPYEQYF
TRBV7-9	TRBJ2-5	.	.	TGTGCCAGCAGCCACCGACAAGAGTACCAAGAGACCCAGTACTTC	CASSHRQEYQETQYF
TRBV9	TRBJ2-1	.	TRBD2	TGTGCCAGCAGCGTAGCTACGCGGGGGGACTCCTACAATGAGCAGTTCTTC	CASSVATRGDSYNEQFF
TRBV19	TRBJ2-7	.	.	TGTGCCAGTAGTATGGGGGCTGGCAGAGGCTACGAGCAGTACTTC	CASSMGAGRGYEQYF
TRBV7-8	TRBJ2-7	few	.	TGTGCCAGCACAACAGACAGCTACGAGCAGTACTTC	CASTTDSYEQYF
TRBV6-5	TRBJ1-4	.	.	TGTGCCAGCAGTTACTCGGCAGGCGGGCAAAAACTGTTTTTT	CASSYSAGGQKLFF
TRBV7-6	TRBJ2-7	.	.	TGTGCCAGCAGCTTAGAGAGAATTCCCTCCTACGAGCAGTACTTC	CASSLERIPSYEQYF
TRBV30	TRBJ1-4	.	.	TGTGCCTGGACCATTGGGGAAAAACTGTTTTTT	CAWTIGEKLFF